This T cell receptor beta chain was sequenced for a study of blood T cell dynamics during melanoma immunotherapy. Time point meaning: pre-treatment baseline. Produced via immunoSEQ multiplex PCR; TCRdb's table is partial and in-frame only. This table holds 13,000 or so clones, roughly 86% found once. V was pared by 4 bases and J by 6 bases, with 7 bases of the junction left unmatched. The CDR3 runs to 14 residues. Germline CDR1 reads SNHLY; CDR2 reads FYNNEI. The TCR comes from a human donor with melanoma. The chain links TRBV2 to TRBJ2-3; the match to TRBD2 covers 7 bases. Sequenced material: blood, taken from a patient treated with checkpoint blockade. The DNA for the CDR3 is TGTGCCAGCAGTGTGGTAGCGGGTCGGGATACGCAGTATTTT. Amino acid sequence: CASSVVAGRDTQYF.